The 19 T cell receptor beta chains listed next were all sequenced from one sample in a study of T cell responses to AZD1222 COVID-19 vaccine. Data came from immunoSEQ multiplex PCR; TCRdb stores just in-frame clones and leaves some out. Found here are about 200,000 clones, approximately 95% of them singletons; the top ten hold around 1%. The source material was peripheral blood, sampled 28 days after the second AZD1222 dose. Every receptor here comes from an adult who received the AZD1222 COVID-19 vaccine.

DNA for the CDR3: TGTGCCAGCAGACTCGGAGGGAGTGGCACTGAAGCTTTCTTT. Translating it yields CASRLGGSGTEAFF. V gene TRBV25-1 combines with J gene TRBJ1-1; D call uncertain. Per germline, CDR1 MGHDK and CDR2 SYGVNS. Trimming took 6 bases from V and 4 from J, leaving 15 bases between them. This CDR3 comprises 14 residues.

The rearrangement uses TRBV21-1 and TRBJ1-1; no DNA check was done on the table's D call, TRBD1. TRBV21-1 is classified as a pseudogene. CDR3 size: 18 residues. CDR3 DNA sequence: TGTGCCAGCAGCTCCCGTGAACAGGGGACACAAAAGAACACTGAAGCTTTCTTT. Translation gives CASSSREQGTQKNTEAFF.

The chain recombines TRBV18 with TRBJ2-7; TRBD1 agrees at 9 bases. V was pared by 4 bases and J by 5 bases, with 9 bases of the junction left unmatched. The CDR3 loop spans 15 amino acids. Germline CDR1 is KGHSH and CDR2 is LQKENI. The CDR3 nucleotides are TGTGCCAGCTCACAACAACGGACAGGGGTCGACGAGCAGTACTTC. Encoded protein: CASSQQRTGVDEQYF.

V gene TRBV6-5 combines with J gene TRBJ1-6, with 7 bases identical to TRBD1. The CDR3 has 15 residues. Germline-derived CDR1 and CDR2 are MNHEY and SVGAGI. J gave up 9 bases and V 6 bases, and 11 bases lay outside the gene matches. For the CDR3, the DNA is TGTGCCAGCAGGGGGACCCAGGGGGGGATTTCACCCCTCCACTTT. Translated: CASRGTQGGISPLHF.

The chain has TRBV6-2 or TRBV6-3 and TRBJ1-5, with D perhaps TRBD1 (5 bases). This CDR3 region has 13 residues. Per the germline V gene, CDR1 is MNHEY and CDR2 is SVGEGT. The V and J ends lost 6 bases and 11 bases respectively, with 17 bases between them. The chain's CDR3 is CASSNRSPGAQHF. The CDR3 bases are TGTGCCAGCAGCAACAGGTCCCCCGGGGCCCAGCATTTT.

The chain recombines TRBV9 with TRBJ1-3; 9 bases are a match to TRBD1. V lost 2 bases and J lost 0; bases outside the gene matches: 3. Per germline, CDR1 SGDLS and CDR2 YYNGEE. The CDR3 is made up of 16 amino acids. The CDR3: CASSVGQGSSGNTIYF. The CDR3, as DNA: TGTGCCAGCAGCGTTGGACAGGGGAGCTCTGGAAACACCATATATTTT.

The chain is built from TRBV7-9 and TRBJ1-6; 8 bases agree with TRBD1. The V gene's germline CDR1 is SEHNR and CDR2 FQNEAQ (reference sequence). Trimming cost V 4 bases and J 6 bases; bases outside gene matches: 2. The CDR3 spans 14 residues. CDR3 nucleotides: TGTGCCAGCAGCTATGACAGGGGTAATTCACCCCTCCACTTT. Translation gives CASSYDRGNSPLHF.

CDR3 region: CASSQDAQGGQPQHF. The CDR3, as DNA: TGTGCCAGCAGCCAAGATGCCCAGGGAGGTCAGCCCCAGCATTTT. The chain carries TRBV3-1 (or the pseudogene TRBV3-2) and TRBJ1-5; D may be TRBD1 (5 bases). The V gene's germline CDR1 is LGHDT and CDR2 YNNKEL (reference sequence). V lost 0 bases to trimming and J lost 6 bases, with 12 bases between them. This CDR3 is built from 15 residues.

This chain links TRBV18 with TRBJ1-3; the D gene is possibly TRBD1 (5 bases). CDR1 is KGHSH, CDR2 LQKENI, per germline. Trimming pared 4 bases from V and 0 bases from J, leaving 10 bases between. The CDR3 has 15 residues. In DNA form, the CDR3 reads TGTGCCAGCTCACTACCGACAGCCTCTGGAAACACCATATATTTT. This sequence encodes CASSLPTASGNTIYF.

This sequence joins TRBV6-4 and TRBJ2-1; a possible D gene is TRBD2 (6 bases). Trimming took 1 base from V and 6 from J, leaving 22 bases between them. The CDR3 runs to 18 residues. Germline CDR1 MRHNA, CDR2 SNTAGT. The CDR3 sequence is CASSDYLVGSRAINEQFF. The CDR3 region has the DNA TGTGCCAGCAGTGACTATCTCGTCGGGAGTAGGGCAATCAATGAGCAGTTCTTC.

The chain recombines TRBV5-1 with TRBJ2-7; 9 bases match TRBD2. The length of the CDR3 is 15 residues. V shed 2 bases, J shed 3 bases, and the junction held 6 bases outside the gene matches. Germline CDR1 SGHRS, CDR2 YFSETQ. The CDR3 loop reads CASSLLAGANYEQYF. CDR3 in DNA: TGCGCCAGCAGCTTACTAGCGGGTGCCAACTACGAGCAGTACTTC.

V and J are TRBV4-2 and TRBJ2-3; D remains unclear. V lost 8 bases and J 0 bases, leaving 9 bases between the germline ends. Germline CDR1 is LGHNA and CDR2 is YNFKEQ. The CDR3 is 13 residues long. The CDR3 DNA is TGTGCCAGCTTCGAGACGAGCACAGATACGCAGTATTTT. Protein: CASFETSTDTQYF.

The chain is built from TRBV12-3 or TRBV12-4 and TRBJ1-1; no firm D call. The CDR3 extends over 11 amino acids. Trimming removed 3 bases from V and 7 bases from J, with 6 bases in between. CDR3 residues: CASSFGREAFF. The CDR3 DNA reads TGTGCCAGCAGTTTCGGGCGTGAAGCTTTCTTT.

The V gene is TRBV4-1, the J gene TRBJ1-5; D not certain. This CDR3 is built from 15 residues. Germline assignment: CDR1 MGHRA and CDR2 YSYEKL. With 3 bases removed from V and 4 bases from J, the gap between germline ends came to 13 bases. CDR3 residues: CASSQLTVGNQPQHF. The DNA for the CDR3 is TGCGCCAGCAGCCAGTTAACAGTGGGGAATCAGCCCCAGCATTTT.

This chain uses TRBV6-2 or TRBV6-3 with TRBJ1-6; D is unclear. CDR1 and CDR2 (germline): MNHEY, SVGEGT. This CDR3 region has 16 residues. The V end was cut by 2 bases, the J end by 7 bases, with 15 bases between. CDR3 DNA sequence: TGTGCCAGCAGTTACACCGAGGGTGTCGGGAATTCACCCCTCCACTTT. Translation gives CASSYTEGVGNSPLHF.

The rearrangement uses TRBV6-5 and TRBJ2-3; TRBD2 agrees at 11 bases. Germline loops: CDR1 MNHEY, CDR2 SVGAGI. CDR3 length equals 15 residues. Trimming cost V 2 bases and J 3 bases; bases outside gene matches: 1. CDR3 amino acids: CASSYASGGTDTQYF. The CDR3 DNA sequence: TGTGCCAGCAGTTACGCTAGCGGGGGGACAGATACGCAGTATTTT.

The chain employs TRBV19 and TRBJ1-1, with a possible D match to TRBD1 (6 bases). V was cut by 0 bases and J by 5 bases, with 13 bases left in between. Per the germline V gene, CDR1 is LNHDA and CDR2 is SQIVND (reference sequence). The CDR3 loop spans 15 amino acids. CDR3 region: CASSIDLRGYTEAFF. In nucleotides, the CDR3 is TGTGCCAGTAGTATAGATCTTAGGGGGTATACTGAAGCTTTCTTT.

CDR3 sequence: CASSVVSTDTQYF. CDR3 sequence (DNA): TGTGCCAGCAGCGTAGTAAGCACAGATACGCAGTATTTT. The J gene is TRBJ2-3, the V gene TRBV9, with unresolved D. The CDR3 runs 13 residues. Germline CDR1 reads SGDLS; CDR2 reads YYNGEE. The ends were cut back, 0 bases at V and 0 bases at J, with 2 bases in the middle.

The CDR3 coding sequence is TGTGCCAGCAGCTTAGATGGGGCGTTTATGAACACTGAAGCTTTCTTT. It yields the protein CASSLDGAFMNTEAFF. This sequence joins TRBV11-2 and TRBJ1-1, with D maybe TRBD1 (5 bases). Trimming pared 0 bases from V and 0 bases from J, leaving 11 bases between. The length of the CDR3 is 16 residues. Looked up from germline, CDR1 is SGHAT and CDR2 is FQNNGV.